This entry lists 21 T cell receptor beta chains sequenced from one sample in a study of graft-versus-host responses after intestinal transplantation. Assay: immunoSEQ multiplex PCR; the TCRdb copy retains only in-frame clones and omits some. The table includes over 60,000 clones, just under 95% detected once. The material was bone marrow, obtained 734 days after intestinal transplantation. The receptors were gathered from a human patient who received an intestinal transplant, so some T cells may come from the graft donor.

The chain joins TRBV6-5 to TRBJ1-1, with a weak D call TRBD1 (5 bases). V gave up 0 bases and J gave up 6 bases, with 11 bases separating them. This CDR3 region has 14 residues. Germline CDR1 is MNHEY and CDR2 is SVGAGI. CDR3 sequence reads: CASSYSGGRAEAFF. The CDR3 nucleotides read TGTGCCAGCAGTTACTCGGGGGGAAGAGCTGAAGCTTTCTTT.

The CDR3 nucleotides read TGCAGCGTTGGGCGGACCGGGGCTTATACTGGAAACACCATATATTTT. It is translated as CSVGRTGAYTGNTIYF. The genes are TRBV29-1 and TRBJ1-3; D might be TRBD1 (5 bases). The germline V gene encodes CDR1 SQVTM and CDR2 ANQGSEA. V lost 4 bases and J lost 2, with 18 bases in between. CDR3 length: 16 residues.

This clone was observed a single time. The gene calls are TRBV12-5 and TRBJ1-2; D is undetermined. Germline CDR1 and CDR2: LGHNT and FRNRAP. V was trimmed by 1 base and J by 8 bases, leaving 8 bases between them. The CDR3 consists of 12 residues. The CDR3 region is CASGLGRRGYTF. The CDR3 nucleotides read TGTGCTAGTGGTTTGGGACGCCGGGGCTACACCTTC.

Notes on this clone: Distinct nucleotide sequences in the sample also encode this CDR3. CDR3 amino acids: CASSQGLSTEAFF. CDR3 sequence (DNA): TGCGCCAGCAGCCAAGGACTTTCCACTGAAGCTTTCTTT. The rearrangement links TRBV4-1 to TRBJ1-1; no clear D gene. Germline V gene sequence: CDR1 MGHRA, CDR2 YSYEKL. Trimming took 1 base from V and 4 from J, leaving 7 bases between them. The CDR3 is 13 amino acids.

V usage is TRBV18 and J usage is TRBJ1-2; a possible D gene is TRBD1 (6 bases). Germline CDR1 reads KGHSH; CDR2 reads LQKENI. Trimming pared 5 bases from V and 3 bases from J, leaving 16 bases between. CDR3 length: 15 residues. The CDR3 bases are TGTGCCAGCTCAACCCAGCCGGGGGGCGACTATGGCTACACCTTC. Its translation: CASSTQPGGDYGYTF.

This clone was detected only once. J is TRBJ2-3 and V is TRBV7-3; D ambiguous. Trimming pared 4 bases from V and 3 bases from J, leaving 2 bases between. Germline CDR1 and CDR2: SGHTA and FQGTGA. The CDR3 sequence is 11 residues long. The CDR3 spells CASSWTDTQYF. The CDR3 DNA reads TGTGCCAGCAGCTGGACAGATACGCAGTATTTT.

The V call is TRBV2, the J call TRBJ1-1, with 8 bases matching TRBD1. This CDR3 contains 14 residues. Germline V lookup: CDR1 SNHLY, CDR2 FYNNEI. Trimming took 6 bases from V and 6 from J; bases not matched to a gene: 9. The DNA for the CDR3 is TGTGCCAGCAGAAGGACAGGGAGAGGGGCTGAAGCTTTCTTT. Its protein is CASRRTGRGAEAFF.

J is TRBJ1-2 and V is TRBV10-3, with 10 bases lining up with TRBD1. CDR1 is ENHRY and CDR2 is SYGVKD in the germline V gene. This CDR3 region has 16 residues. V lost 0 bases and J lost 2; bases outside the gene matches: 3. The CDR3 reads CAISESLTGGNYGYTF. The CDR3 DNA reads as TGTGCCATCAGTGAGTCTTTGACAGGGGGCAACTATGGCTACACCTTC.

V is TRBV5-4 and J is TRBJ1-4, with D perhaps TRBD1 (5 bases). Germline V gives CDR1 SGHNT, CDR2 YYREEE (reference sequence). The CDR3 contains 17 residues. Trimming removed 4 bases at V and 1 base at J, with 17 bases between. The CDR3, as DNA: TGTGCCAGCAGCCCCACGACAGCCGGGGAAACTAATGAAAAACTGTTTTTT. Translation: CASSPTTAGETNEKLFF.

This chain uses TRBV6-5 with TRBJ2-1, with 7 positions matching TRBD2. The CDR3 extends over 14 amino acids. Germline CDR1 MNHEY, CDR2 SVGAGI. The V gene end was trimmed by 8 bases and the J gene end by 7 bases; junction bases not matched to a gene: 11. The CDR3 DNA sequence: TGTGCCAGCGGGTGGCGGGAGAGGTCGAATGAGCAGTTCTTC. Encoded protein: CASGWRERSNEQFF.

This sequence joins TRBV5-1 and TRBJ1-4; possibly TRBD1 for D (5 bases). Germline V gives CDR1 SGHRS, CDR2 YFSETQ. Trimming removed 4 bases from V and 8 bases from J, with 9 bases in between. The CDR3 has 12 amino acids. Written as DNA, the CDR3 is TGCGCCAGCAGCCCGGCAGGGGAAAAACTGTTTTTT. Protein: CASSPAGEKLFF.

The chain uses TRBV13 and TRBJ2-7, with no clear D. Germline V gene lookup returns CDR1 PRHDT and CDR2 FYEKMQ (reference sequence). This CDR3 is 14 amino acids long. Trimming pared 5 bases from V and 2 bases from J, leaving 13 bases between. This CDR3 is CASSPNGIPYEQYF. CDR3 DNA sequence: TGTGCCAGCAGCCCAAATGGGATACCCTACGAGCAGTACTTC.

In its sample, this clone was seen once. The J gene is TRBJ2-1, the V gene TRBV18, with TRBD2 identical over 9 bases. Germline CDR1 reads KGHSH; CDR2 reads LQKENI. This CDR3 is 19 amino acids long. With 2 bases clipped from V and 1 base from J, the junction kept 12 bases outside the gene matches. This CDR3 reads CASSPGTSPVRESYNEQFF. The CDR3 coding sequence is TGTGCCAGCTCACCAGGGACTAGCCCAGTGAGGGAATCCTACAATGAGCAGTTCTTC.

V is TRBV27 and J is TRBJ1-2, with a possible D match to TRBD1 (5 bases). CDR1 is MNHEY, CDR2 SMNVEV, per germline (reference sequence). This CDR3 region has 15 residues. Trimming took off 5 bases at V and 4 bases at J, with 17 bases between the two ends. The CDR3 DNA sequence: TGTGCCAGCAGTACCCAAAATAGGGGACCCTATGGCTACACCTTC. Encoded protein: CASSTQNRGPYGYTF.

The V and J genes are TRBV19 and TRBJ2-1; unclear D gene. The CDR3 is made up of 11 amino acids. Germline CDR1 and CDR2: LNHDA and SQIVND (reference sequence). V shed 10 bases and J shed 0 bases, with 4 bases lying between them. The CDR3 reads CATNSYNEQFF. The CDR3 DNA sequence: TGTGCCACCAACTCCTACAATGAGCAGTTCTTC.

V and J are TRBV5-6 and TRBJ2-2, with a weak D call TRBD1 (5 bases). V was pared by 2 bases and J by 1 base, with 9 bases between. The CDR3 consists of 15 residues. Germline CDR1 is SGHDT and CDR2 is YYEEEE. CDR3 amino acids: CASSFGAENTGELFF. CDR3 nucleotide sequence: TGTGCCAGCAGCTTTGGGGCGGAGAACACCGGGGAGCTGTTTTTT.

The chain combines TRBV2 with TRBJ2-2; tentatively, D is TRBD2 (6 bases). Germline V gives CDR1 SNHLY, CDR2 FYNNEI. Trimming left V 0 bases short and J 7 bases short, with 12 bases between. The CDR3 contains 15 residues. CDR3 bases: TGTGCCAGCAGTGAAGCGGGGGGTGCCCACGGGGAGCTGTTTTTT. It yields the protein CASSEAGGAHGELFF.

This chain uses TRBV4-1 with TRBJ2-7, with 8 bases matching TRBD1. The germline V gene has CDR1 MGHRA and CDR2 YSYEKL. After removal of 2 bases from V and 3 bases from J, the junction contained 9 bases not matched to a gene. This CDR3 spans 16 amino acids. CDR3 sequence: CASSQISAGGYYEQYF. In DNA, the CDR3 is TGCGCCAGCAGCCAAATCTCGGCAGGGGGCTACTACGAGCAGTACTTC.

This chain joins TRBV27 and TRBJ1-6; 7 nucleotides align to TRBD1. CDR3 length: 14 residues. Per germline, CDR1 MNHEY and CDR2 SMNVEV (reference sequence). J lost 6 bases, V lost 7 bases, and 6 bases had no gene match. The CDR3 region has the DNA TGTGCCAGCAAAAAGACAGGGTCTAATTCACCCCTCCACTTT. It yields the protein CASKKTGSNSPLHF.

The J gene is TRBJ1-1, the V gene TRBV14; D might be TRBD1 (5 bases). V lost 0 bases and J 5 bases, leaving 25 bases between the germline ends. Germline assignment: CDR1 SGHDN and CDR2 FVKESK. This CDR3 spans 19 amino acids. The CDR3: CASSQETLSQGLQGTEAFF. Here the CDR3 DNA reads TGTGCCAGCAGCCAAGAGACATTATCGCAGGGCCTACAAGGGACTGAAGCTTTCTTT. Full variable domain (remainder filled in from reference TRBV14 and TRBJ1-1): EAGVTQFPSHSVIEKGQTVTLRCDPISGHDNLYWYRRVMGKEIKFLLHFVKESKQDESGMPNNRFLAERTGGTYSTLKVQPAELEDSGVYFCASSQETLSQGLQGTEAFFGQGTRLTVV.

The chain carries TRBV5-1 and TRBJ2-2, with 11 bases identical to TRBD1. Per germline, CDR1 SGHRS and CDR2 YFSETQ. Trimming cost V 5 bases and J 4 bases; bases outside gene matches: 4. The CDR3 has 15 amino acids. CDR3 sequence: CASRAGTGGTGELFF. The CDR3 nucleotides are TGCGCCAGCAGGGCCGGGACAGGGGGCACCGGGGAGCTGTTTTTT.